The 2 T cell receptor beta chains in this list originate from one sample, sequenced in a study of STAT3 mutations in large granular lymphocyte leukemia. Sequencing was performed with immunoSEQ multiplex PCR; in TCRdb, only in-frame clones are kept and a portion is missing. The sample includes about 15,000 clones, 84% of them seen just once. Antigens for these TCRs are unknown. Study results and limitations: In T-cell large granular lymphocyte leukemia, about half of patients showed multiple immunodominant subclonotypes.

Material: peripheral blood mononuclear cells. Every receptor here comes from a man over 45 with T-cell large granular lymphocyte leukemia. Some clones in this sample may be carry-over from other donors' samples.

The chain links TRBV5-4 to TRBJ2-7, with D uncertain. The CDR3 is 14 amino acids. Germline lookup yields CDR1 SGHNT and CDR2 YYREEE (reference sequence). Trimming took off 1 base at V and 0 bases at J, with 8 bases between the two ends. The CDR3: CASSLTHPSYEQYF. The CDR3 DNA reads TGTGCCAGCAGCTTGACTCACCCCTCCTACGAGCAGTACTTC.

CDR3 nucleotides: TGTGCCAGCAGCTTACAGGGACTAGCGGGGACAGATACGCAGTATTTT. Its translation is CASSLQGLAGTDTQYF. V gene TRBV7-6 combines with J gene TRBJ2-3; 13 bases fit TRBD2. J gave up 3 bases and V 2 bases, and 2 bases lay outside the gene matches. Germline CDR1 and CDR2: SGHVS and FNYEAQ. The CDR3 covers 16 residues.